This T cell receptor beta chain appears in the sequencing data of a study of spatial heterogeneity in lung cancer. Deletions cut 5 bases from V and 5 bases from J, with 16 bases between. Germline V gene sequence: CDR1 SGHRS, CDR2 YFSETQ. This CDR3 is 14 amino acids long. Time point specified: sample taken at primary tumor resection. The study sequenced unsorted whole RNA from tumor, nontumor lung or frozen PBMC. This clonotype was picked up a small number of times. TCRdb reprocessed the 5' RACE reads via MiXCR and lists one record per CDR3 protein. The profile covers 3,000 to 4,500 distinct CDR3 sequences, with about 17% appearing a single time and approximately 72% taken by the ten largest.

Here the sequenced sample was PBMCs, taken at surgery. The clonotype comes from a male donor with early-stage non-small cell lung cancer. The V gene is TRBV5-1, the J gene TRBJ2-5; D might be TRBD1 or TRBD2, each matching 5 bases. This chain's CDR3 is CASSQVPGTETQYF. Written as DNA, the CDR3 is TGCGCCAGCAGTCAGGTCCCAGGGACGGAGACCCAGTACTTC. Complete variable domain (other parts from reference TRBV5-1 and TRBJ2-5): KAGVTQTPRYLIKTRGQQVTLSCSPISGHRSVSWYQQTPGQGLQFLFEYFSETQRNKGNFPGRFSGRQFSNSRSEMNVSTLELGDSALYLCASSQVPGTETQYFGPGTRLLVL.